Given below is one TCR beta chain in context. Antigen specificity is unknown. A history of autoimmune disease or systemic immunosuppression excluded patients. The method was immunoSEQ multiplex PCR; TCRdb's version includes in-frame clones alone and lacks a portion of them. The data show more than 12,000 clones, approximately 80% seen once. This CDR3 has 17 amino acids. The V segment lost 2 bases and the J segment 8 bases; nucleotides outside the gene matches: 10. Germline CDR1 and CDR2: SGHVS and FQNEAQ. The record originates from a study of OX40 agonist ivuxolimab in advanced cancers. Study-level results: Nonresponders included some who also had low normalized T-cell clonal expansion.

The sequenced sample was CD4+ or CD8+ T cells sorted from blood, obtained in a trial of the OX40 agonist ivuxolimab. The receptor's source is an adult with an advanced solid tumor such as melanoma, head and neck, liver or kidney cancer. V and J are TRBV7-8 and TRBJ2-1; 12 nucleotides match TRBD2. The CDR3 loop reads CASSLRGSSGRADEQFF. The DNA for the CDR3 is TGTGCCAGCAGCTTAAGGGGGTCTAGCGGGAGGGCCGATGAGCAGTTCTTC.